This entry lists 32 T cell receptor beta chains sequenced from one sample in a study of vaccination and CD4 T cells after COVID-19. The treatment denotes: approximately 9-day PBMC culture with coronavirus spike peptide pools or control peptides (ViraFEST assay). The study sequenced cultured CD4+ T cell DNA using the Oncomine TCR Beta short-read assay. One entry per CDR3 protein, called by TCRdb with MiXCR from the PCR reads. In the table there are roughly 4,700 distinct CDR3 sequences, roughly three quarters of which are singletons. The antigens these receptors bind are not known. The sequencing sample was made of CD4+ T cells from blood, cultured in vitro. These TCRs come from a human donor who had recovered from COVID-19.

Notes on this clonotype: One end of the junction varies from germline; a read error may be responsible. In DNA form, the CDR3 reads TGTGCCAGCAGTGAAGCGGGATACGGGCAGTACTTC. It translates to CASSEAGYGQYF. The V call is TRBV2, the J call TRBJ2-7; D not resolved. The germline V gene encodes CDR1 SNHLY and CDR2 FYNNEI. The CDR3 runs to 12 residues.

The rearrangement links TRBV20-1 to TRBJ1-2, with a possible D match to TRBD1 (5 bases). The V end was cut by 6 bases, the J end by 1 base, with 9 bases between. This CDR3 has 12 amino acids. The germline V gene encodes CDR1 DFQATT and CDR2 SNEGSKA (reference sequence). CDR3 coding DNA: TGCAGTGCGAGCAGGGATAACTATGGCTACACCTTC. It translates to CSASRDNYGYTF.

The rearrangement links TRBV27 to TRBJ2-7; D not certain. The CDR3 loop spans 13 amino acids. Trimming stripped 6 bases from V and 5 bases from J, with 14 bases between. CDR1 and CDR2 (germline): MNHEY, SMNVEV (reference sequence). The CDR3 nucleotides read TGTGCCAGCAGGAGGTCAGACTGGAACGAGCAGTACTTC. Its protein product is CASRRSDWNEQYF.

The chain uses TRBV24-1 and TRBJ1-6, with D unclear. This CDR3 contains 18 residues. The germline CDR1 and CDR2 sequences are KGHDR and SFDVKD. Trimming removed 0 bases from V and 6 bases from J, with 17 bases in between. The DNA of the CDR3 is TGTGCCACCAGTGATTTGGGGCCAATCGACGGCGGTAATTCACCCCTCCACTTT. Amino acid sequence: CATSDLGPIDGGNSPLHF.

This chain connects TRBV6-2 or TRBV6-3 to TRBJ2-7, with TRBD2 identical over 11 bases. This CDR3 region has 17 residues. Per the germline V gene, CDR1 is MNHEY and CDR2 is SVGEGT. J gave up 5 bases and V 6 bases, and 15 bases lay outside the gene matches. In DNA form, the CDR3 reads TGTGCCAGCAGGACCCCCCGACTAGCGGGAAATGGCAACGAGCAGTACTTC. Protein product: CASRTPRLAGNGNEQYF.

The CDR3: CASRGTGITGNTIYF. CDR3 DNA sequence: TGTGCCAGCAGGGGGACAGGGATTACAGGAAACACCATATATTTT. V and J are TRBV6-1 and TRBJ1-3, with 9 bases that match TRBD1. The V and J ends lost 6 bases and 4 bases, in that order; junction bases with no gene match: 7. The CDR3 spans 15 residues. From germline, CDR1 is MNHNS and CDR2 SASEGT.

This clonotype was picked up one time. The chain recombines TRBV5-4 with TRBJ1-1; 7 bases are shared with TRBD1. Germline CDR1 SGHNT, CDR2 YYREEE (reference sequence). The junction had 4 bases not matched to a gene; V was cut back by 2 bases and J by 0 bases. This CDR3 comprises 15 residues. The CDR3: CASSLPGGLNTEAFF. The CDR3 coding sequence is TGTGCCAGCAGCTTACCAGGGGGTCTGAACACTGAAGCTTTCTTT.

This clonotype was seen only a few times. The gene calls are TRBV7-8 and TRBJ2-5, with D perhaps matching TRBD2 (6 bases). The CDR3 loop spans 16 amino acids. V shed 1 base and J shed 1 base, with 13 bases lying between them. In germline, CDR1 is SGHVS, CDR2 FQNEAQ. Here the CDR3 reads CASSLGIRGTQETQYF. The CDR3 DNA sequence: TGTGCCAGCAGCTTAGGTATACGGGGGACCCAAGAGACCCAGTACTTC.

The chain carries TRBV7-3 and TRBJ2-3, with TRBD2 identical over 9 bases. Germline CDR1 reads SGHTA; CDR2 reads FQGTGA. This CDR3 region has 13 residues. Trimming removed 3 bases from V and 5 bases from J; junction bases left unmatched: 0. The CDR3 spells CASSLREGDTQYF. As DNA, the CDR3 is TGTGCCAGCAGCTTGCGGGAGGGAGATACGCAGTATTTT. Full variable domain (rest looked up from reference TRBV7-3 and TRBJ2-3): GAGVSQTPSNKVTEKGKYVELRCDPISGHTALYWYRQSLGQGPEFLIYFQGTGAADDSGLPNDRFFAVRPEGSVSTLKIQRTERGDSAVYLCASSLREGDTQYFGPGTRLTVL.

The CDR3 DNA follows: TGCAGTGCTAGAGTTGCAGGTGGGGCCAACGTCCTGACTTTC. Protein sequence: CSARVAGGANVLTF. The chain recombines TRBV20-1 with TRBJ2-6; D remains unclear. V lost 1 base and J 3 bases, leaving 7 bases between the germline ends. Per the germline V gene, CDR1 is DFQATT and CDR2 is SNEGSKA (reference sequence). The length of the CDR3 is 14 residues.

V is TRBV12-3 or TRBV12-4 and J is TRBJ1-2; D remains ambiguous. There are 12 residues in the CDR3. V dropped 7 bases and J dropped 8 bases, with 14 bases sitting between them. CDR3: CASTWEGGGYTF. In nucleotides, the CDR3 is TGTGCCAGCACCTGGGAGGGTGGCGGCTACACCTTC.

This clonotype showed up just a few times. The chain carries TRBV20-1 and TRBJ1-6; 7 positions agree with TRBD1. Germline values: CDR1 DFQATT, CDR2 SNEGSKA (reference sequence). After removal of 4 bases from V and 6 bases from J, the junction contained 12 bases not matched to a gene. The CDR3 runs to 16 residues. The CDR3 bases are TGCAGTGCTATGGAACAGGGGTATCTGAGTAATTCACCCCTCCACTTT. It encodes CSAMEQGYLSNSPLHF.

The rearrangement links TRBV20-1 to TRBJ2-7; D uncertain. This CDR3 is 14 amino acids long. V lost 1 base and J lost 0, with 10 bases in between. The germline gives CDR1 DFQATT, CDR2 SNEGSKA (reference sequence). CDR3 residues: CSARVRFTSYEQYF. In nucleotides, the CDR3 is TGCAGTGCTAGAGTTCGGTTTACCTCCTACGAGCAGTACTTC.

This clonotype came up once. The chain uses TRBV20-1 and TRBJ2-5; 14 bases fit TRBD2. After removal of 4 bases from V and 3 bases from J, the junction contained 1 base not matched to a gene. The length of the CDR3 is 14 residues. Germline V gene sequence: CDR1 DFQATT, CDR2 SNEGSKA (reference sequence). The CDR3 region is CSATGLAGEETQYF. In DNA, the CDR3 is TGCAGTGCTACGGGACTAGCGGGGGAAGAGACCCAGTACTTC.

This clonotype is a singleton in its sample. The chain is built from TRBV7-9 and TRBJ1-2, with D unresolved. The CDR3 has 15 residues. Germline CDR1 and CDR2: SEHNR and FQNEAQ (reference sequence). Trimming removed 5 bases at V and 4 bases at J, with 17 bases between. CDR3 nucleotides: TGTGCCAGCAGCAAATTGGCAGGTGAAATCTATGGCTACACCTTC. Translated: CASSKLAGEIYGYTF.

This rearrangement joins TRBV6-5 to TRBJ1-2; D is unclear. V lost 3 bases, J lost 5 bases, and 10 bases lay in between. This CDR3 is built from 13 residues. CDR1 is MNHEY, CDR2 SVGAGI, per germline. The chain's CDR3 is CASSYGREYGYTF. DNA for the CDR3: TGTGCCAGCAGTTATGGTAGGGAGTATGGCTACACCTTC.

V and J are TRBV6-5 and TRBJ2-3; no reliable D call. V lost 4 bases, J lost 1 base, and 6 bases lay in between. Germline values: CDR1 MNHEY, CDR2 SVGAGI. The CDR3 loop spans 13 amino acids. The CDR3 loop reads CASSSDGTDTQYF. In DNA, the CDR3 is TGTGCCAGCAGTTCCGACGGCACAGATACGCAGTATTTT.

V and J are TRBV20-1 and TRBJ1-1; tentatively, D is TRBD1 (6 bases). Germline CDR1 DFQATT, CDR2 SNEGSKA (reference sequence). V was clipped by 0 bases and J by 6 bases, with 17 bases between them. This CDR3 region has 15 residues. The CDR3, as DNA: TGCAGTGCTAGAGATCAAGGACAGTGGGGCGCTGAAGCTTTCTTT. Its protein product is CSARDQGQWGAEAFF.

The chain is built from TRBV20-1 and TRBJ1-3, with unresolved D. Germline lookup yields CDR1 DFQATT and CDR2 SNEGSKA (reference sequence). This CDR3 contains 13 residues. Between the trimmed V and J ends, which lost 7 bases and 0 bases, there was a span of 10 bases. The CDR3, as DNA: TGCAGTGTTGGGCAGTCCTCTGGAAACACCATATATTTT. The encoded protein is CSVGQSSGNTIYF.

The V gene is TRBV11-3, the J gene TRBJ1-2; 7 bases are a match to TRBD1. V dropped 5 bases and J dropped 3; count of bases not matched to a gene: 9. The CDR3 totals 15 residues. CDR1 is SGHNT and CDR2 is YENEEA in the germline V gene. As DNA, the CDR3 is TGTGCCAGCAGCCCCTCGGGGACAGAAGACTATGGCTACACCTTC. This encodes CASSPSGTEDYGYTF.

The chain carries TRBV20-1 and TRBJ2-7; TRBD1 matches at 8 bases. V shed 6 bases and J 4 bases; nucleotides not matched to a gene: 11. Germline CDR1 reads DFQATT; CDR2 reads SNEGSKA (reference sequence). This CDR3 is 14 amino acids long. The CDR3 reads CSADQGATGYEQYF. In DNA form, the CDR3 reads TGCAGTGCGGATCAGGGGGCCACAGGATACGAGCAGTACTTC.

This chain connects TRBV4-3 to TRBJ1-2; no firm D call. Trimming took 1 base from V and 6 from J, leaving 15 bases between them. The germline gives CDR1 LGHNA, CDR2 YSLEER. CDR3 length equals 15 residues. The CDR3 bases are TGCGCCAGCAGCCAAGGCGGCCTCGGTAGGAATGGCTACACCTTC. It is translated as CASSQGGLGRNGYTF.

The rearrangement uses TRBV6-1 and TRBJ2-7; the match to TRBD2 covers 10 bases. CDR3 length: 16 amino acids. V lost 5 bases and J lost 6; bases outside the gene matches: 13. In germline, CDR1 is MNHNS, CDR2 SASEGT. CDR3 sequence (DNA): TGTGCCAGCAGTACGCCTAGAAGCGGGAGGGCGGGCGAGCAGTACTTC. Its translation: CASSTPRSGRAGEQYF.

V and J are TRBV25-1 and TRBJ2-3, with a weak D call TRBD2 (5 bases). V lost 4 bases and J 1 base, leaving 9 bases between the germline ends. Germline V gene lookup returns CDR1 MGHDK and CDR2 SYGVNS. The CDR3 consists of 14 residues. CDR3 sequence: CASSADYGTDTQYF. The CDR3 coding sequence is TGTGCCAGCAGTGCAGACTATGGCACAGATACGCAGTATTTT.

The J gene is TRBJ2-7, the V gene TRBV6-5; 7 bases are shared with TRBD2. V was pared by 2 bases and J by 3 bases, with 4 bases of the junction left unmatched. There are 14 residues in the CDR3. CDR1 and CDR2 (germline): MNHEY, SVGAGI. Here the CDR3 reads CASSYGGDFYEQYF. The CDR3, as DNA: TGTGCCAGCAGTTACGGGGGGGATTTCTACGAGCAGTACTTC.

This clonotype was counted a single time. The chain has TRBV7-3 and TRBJ1-1, with D perhaps matching TRBD1 (5 bases). V gave up 2 bases and J gave up 5 bases, with 15 bases separating them. The CDR3 has 15 amino acids. Germline lookup yields CDR1 SGHTA and CDR2 FQGTGA. CDR3 in amino acids: CASSLGGRLGTEAFF. The CDR3 DNA is TGTGCCAGCAGCTTAGGGGGACGGCTGGGGACTGAAGCTTTCTTT.

This clonotype was detected only once. The chain uses TRBV20-1 and TRBJ1-2, with 7 bases that match TRBD1. CDR3 length: 16 amino acids. J gave up 4 bases and V 3 bases, and 14 bases lay outside the gene matches. The germline V gene has CDR1 DFQATT and CDR2 SNEGSKA (reference sequence). The CDR3 sequence: CSASPRGGGMIYGYTF. DNA for the CDR3: TGCAGTGCTAGCCCCAGGGGGGGGGGAATGATCTATGGCTACACCTTC.

The genes are TRBV7-9 and TRBJ1-1; unclear D gene. Trimming took 2 bases from V and 2 from J, leaving 12 bases between them. This CDR3 region has 15 residues. The germline gives CDR1 SEHNR, CDR2 FQNEAQ (reference sequence). The CDR3 sequence is CASSLHNNANTEAFF. The CDR3 nucleotides read TGTGCCAGCAGCTTACACAATAATGCCAACACTGAAGCTTTCTTT.

This chain joins TRBV7-2 and TRBJ1-5, with 7 bases fitting TRBD1. In germline, CDR1 is SGHTA, CDR2 FQGNSA. The J segment lost 5 bases and the V segment lost 5 bases, leaving 6 bases of the junction unmatched. CDR3 size: 14 residues. CDR3 in DNA: TGTGCCAGCAGCGCAGGGGGGGAATATCAGCCCCAGCATTTT. Residues: CASSAGGEYQPQHF.

The chain recombines TRBV10-3 with TRBJ1-6, with TRBD1 matching 7 bases. J gave up 9 bases and V 10 bases, and 9 bases lay outside the gene matches. Germline-derived CDR1 and CDR2 are ENHRY and SYGVKD. The CDR3 is 13 residues long. CDR3 region: CATGTEGVSPLHF. For the CDR3, the DNA is TGTGCCACCGGGACAGAAGGAGTTTCACCCCTCCACTTT.

The CDR3 coding sequence is TGTGCCATCAGTGGGGACAGCGATCAGCCCCAGCATTTT. The encoded protein is CAISGDSDQPQHF. The chain carries TRBV10-3 and TRBJ1-5, with TRBD1 matching 7 bases. The V gene's germline CDR1 is ENHRY and CDR2 SYGVKD. This CDR3 has 13 residues. J was trimmed by 5 bases and V by 4 bases; bases with no gene match: 2.

The chain combines TRBV7-3 with TRBJ2-5; no reliable D call. From germline, CDR1 is SGHTA and CDR2 FQGTGA. V was shortened by 0 bases and J by 5 bases, with 7 bases between the two germline ends. CDR3 length equals 13 residues. CDR3 in DNA: TGTGCCAGCAGCTTAACCGCTCAGGAGACCCAGTACTTC. Protein sequence: CASSLTAQETQYF.